These T cell receptor beta chains were read from a single sample in a study of cytomegalovirus exposure and HLA in healthy donors. Produced via immunoSEQ multiplex PCR; TCRdb's table is partial and in-frame only. The table shows 150,000 to 200,000 clones, with roughly 84% occurring only once. The sequenced sample consisted of PBMCs. The receptor source for this set is a man aged 30 to 39 in good health and CMV-seropositive. The CDR3 runs from the conserved cysteine through the conserved F or W. D genes are given only for firm matches. The size entry is marked missing in some rows and otherwise reads once, few, many or a size class.

v_call	d_call	clone_size	j_call	cdr3_aa	cdr3_nt
TRBV7-6	NA	NA	TRBJ2-1	CASSWWGDEQFF	TGTGCCAGCAGCTGGTGGGGGGATGAGCAGTTCTTC
TRBV19	TRBD2	NA	TRBJ2-3	CATSYSGGRTDTQYF	TGTGCCACTAGCTATAGCGGGGGGCGCACAGATACGCAGTATTTT
TRBV5-1	NA	once	TRBJ2-2	CASSPGHSNTGELFF	TGCGCCAGCAGCCCGGGACACTCGAACACCGGGGAGCTGTTTTTT
TRBV4-3	NA	NA	TRBJ1-1	CASSHRQSEAFF	TGCGCCAGCAGCCACCGACAGTCAGAAGCTTTCTTT
TRBV4-3	NA	NA	TRBJ1-5	CASSHAWTESNQPQHF	TGCGCCAGCAGCCATGCGTGGACAGAGAGCAATCAGCCCCAGCATTTT
TRBV6-5	NA	NA	TRBJ2-2	CASSYERRGDTGELFF	TGTGCCAGCAGTTATGAGAGACGGGGTGACACCGGGGAGCTGTTTTTT
TRBV11-2	NA	NA	TRBJ1-2	CASSLREAGGYTF	TGTGCCAGCAGCTTGAGGGAGGCGGGCGGCTACACCTTC
TRBV6-6	TRBD2	NA	TRBJ2-7	CASIRALGGIGEQYF	TGTGCCAGCATCAGAGCGTTGGGGGGGATAGGCGAGCAGTACTTC
TRBV9	NA	NA	TRBJ2-7	CASSVQDSHNEQYF	TGTGCCAGCAGCGTCCAGGACTCCCACAACGAGCAGTACTTC
TRBV28	NA	NA	TRBJ1-1	CAAWGLDTEAFF	TGTGCGGCGTGGGGCCTAGACACTGAAGCTTTCTTT
TRBV10-3	TRBD2	NA	TRBJ2-3	CAISESRRGGYTDTQYF	TGTGCCATCAGTGAGTCGAGACGGGGGGGATACACAGATACGCAGTATTTT
TRBV2	NA	NA	TRBJ2-5	CASGGGLQETQYF	TGTGCCAGCGGCGGAGGCCTACAAGAGACCCAGTACTTC
TRBV19	TRBD1	few	TRBJ1-4	CASKNAQGREKLFF	TGTGCCAGTAAAAATGCACAGGGGAGGGAAAAACTGTTTTTT
TRBV11-2	NA	once	TRBJ1-5	CASSLDYHQPQHF	TGTGCCAGCAGCTTAGATTATCATCAGCCCCAGCATTTT
TRBV10-1	NA	once	TRBJ2-1	CASRGDGGFYNEQFF	TGCGCCAGCAGAGGAGACGGAGGGTTTTACAATGAGCAGTTCTTC
TRBV20-1	NA	NA	TRBJ2-1	CSASVINEQFF	TGCAGTGCTAGTGTCATCAATGAGCAGTTCTTC
TRBV19	NA	few	TRBJ2-3	CASRGRGYRDTQYF	TGTGCCAGTAGAGGGAGGGGGTATAGGGATACGCAGTATTTT
TRBV7-3	TRBD1	NA	TRBJ2-7	CASSPGTASPYEQYF	TGTGCCAGCAGCCCCGGGACAGCTTCACCCTACGAGCAGTACTTC
TRBV9	NA	NA	TRBJ1-5	CASSVGGDNQPQHF	TGTGCCAGCAGCGTAGGGGGGGACAATCAGCCCCAGCATTTT
TRBV4-3	TRBD1	NA	TRBJ2-1	CASSQDEQGPYNEQFF	TGCGCCAGCAGCCAAGATGAACAGGGGCCCTACAATGAGCAGTTCTTC
TRBV5-1	TRBD1	NA	TRBJ1-5	CASSPGDRGRVNQPQHF	TGCGCCAGCAGCCCCGGAGACAGGGGCCGAGTCAATCAGCCCCAGCATTTT
TRBV5-6	NA	NA	TRBJ2-2	CASSFSQGLNTGELFF	TGTGCCAGCAGCTTCAGTCAGGGATTGAACACCGGGGAGCTGTTTTTT
TRBV19	NA	NA	TRBJ2-5	CASSMRQPSGTQYF	TGTGCCAGTAGTATGAGACAGCCCTCCGGGACCCAGTACTTC
TRBV5-6	NA	NA	TRBJ2-3	CASSLLTASSTDTQYF	TGTGCCAGCAGCTTGCTCACAGCTTCTAGCACAGATACGCAGTATTTT
TRBV9	TRBD2	few	TRBJ2-3	CASSRQGGLAIPDTQYF	TGTGCCAGCAGCCGTCAGGGGGGACTAGCCATCCCAGATACGCAGTATTTT
TRBV6-4	TRBD2	NA	TRBJ2-3	CASSDSTSGHTDTQYF	TGTGCCAGCAGTGACTCGACTAGCGGACACACAGATACGCAGTATTTT
TRBV30	TRBD2	NA	TRBJ2-7	CAWSLWEGPYEQYF	TGTGCCTGGAGTTTGTGGGAGGGCCCCTACGAGCAGTACTTC
TRBV27	TRBD1	NA	TRBJ1-1	CASSTAQGSDTEAFF	TGTGCCAGCAGTACCGCACAGGGGTCGGACACTGAAGCTTTCTTT
TRBV11-2	NA	NA	TRBJ2-7	CASSLVRRDSYEQYF	TGTGCCAGCAGCTTAGTCCGACGGGACTCCTACGAGCAGTACTTC
TRBV7-2	NA	NA	TRBJ1-1	CASSPHGRVGGAFF	TGTGCCAGCAGCCCGCACGGGAGGGTAGGGGGGGCTTTCTTT